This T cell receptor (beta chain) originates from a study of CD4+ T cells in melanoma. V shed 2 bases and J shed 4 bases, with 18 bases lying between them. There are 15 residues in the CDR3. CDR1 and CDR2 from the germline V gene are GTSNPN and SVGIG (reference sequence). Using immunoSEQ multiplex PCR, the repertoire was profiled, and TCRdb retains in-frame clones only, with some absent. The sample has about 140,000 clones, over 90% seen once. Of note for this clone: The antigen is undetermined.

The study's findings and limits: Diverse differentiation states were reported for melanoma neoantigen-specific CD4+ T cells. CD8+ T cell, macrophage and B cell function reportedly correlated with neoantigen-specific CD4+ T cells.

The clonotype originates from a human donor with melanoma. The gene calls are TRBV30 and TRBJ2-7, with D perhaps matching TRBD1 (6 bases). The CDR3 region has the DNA TGTGCCTGGAGTTATACAGGGCAGAGTAGGTACGAGCAGTACTTC. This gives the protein CAWSYTGQSRYEQYF.